These 29 T cell receptor beta chains were all obtained from the same sample, sequenced in a study of post-analysis software for immune sequencing data. Incorporated into the TCR beta cDNA libraries were unique molecular identifiers, which served to reduce PCR and sequencing biases. One entry per CDR3 protein results from TCRdb running MiXCR on the PCR reads. Of over 150,000 distinct CDR3 sequences in the sample, about 34% were seen once. The source material was blood, sampled after autologous hematopoietic stem cell transplantation. The receptors were gathered from a girl aged 5-17 years with multiple sclerosis.

Here the CDR3 reads CASSPRLAGASYEQYF. The CDR3, as DNA: TGTGCCAGCAGTCCCAGACTAGCGGGAGCCTCCTACGAGCAGTACTTC. The V call is TRBV27, the J call TRBJ2-7; 12 bases align to TRBD2. The germline V gene encodes CDR1 MNHEY and CDR2 SMNVEV (reference sequence). The J segment lost 0 bases and the V segment lost 5 bases, leaving 5 bases of the junction unmatched. CDR3 length: 16 residues.

This clonotype was counted many times. The chain combines TRBV24-1 with TRBJ2-1; 8 bases agree with TRBD2. The CDR3 extends over 17 amino acids. V shed 5 bases, J shed 0 bases, and the junction held 8 bases outside the gene matches. The germline V gene has CDR1 KGHDR and CDR2 SFDVKD. The CDR3 region has the DNA TGTGCCACCAGTGTTGGTACTAGCGGCCTCTCCTACAATGAGCAGTTCTTC. Encoded protein: CATSVGTSGLSYNEQFF.

This clonotype was counted only a few times. The V call is TRBV24-1, the J call TRBJ2-1, with 7 bases that match TRBD1. The germline gives CDR1 KGHDR, CDR2 SFDVKD. The CDR3 covers 16 residues. Trimming took 0 bases from V and 8 from J; bases not matched to a gene: 9. CDR3 DNA: TGTGCCACCAGTGATTTGAAGGACAGGAGCGCCCATGAGCAGTTCTTC. Encoded protein: CATSDLKDRSAHEQFF.

The chain couples TRBV6-6 to TRBJ2-5; 7 bases match TRBD1. With 8 bases clipped from V and 0 bases from J, the junction kept 3 bases outside the gene matches. CDR3 length: 13 amino acids. The germline V gene has CDR1 MNHNY and CDR2 SVGAGI (reference sequence). CDR3 residues: CASLGQHQETQYF. The CDR3 DNA reads TGTGCCAGCTTGGGACAGCACCAAGAGACCCAGTACTTC.

This chain connects TRBV5-1 to TRBJ2-7; 7 bases map to TRBD1. The V gene's germline CDR1 is SGHRS and CDR2 YFSETQ. The CDR3 is 15 amino acids. J was trimmed by 0 bases and V by 3 bases; bases with no gene match: 6. The CDR3 loop reads CASSYQTGSSYEQYF. The CDR3 nucleotides read TGCGCCAGCAGCTACCAGACAGGGAGCTCCTACGAGCAGTACTTC.

The genes are TRBV6-2 or TRBV6-3 and TRBJ2-3, with TRBD1 matching over 10 bases. The CDR3 covers 15 residues. V shed 10 bases, J shed 3 bases, and the junction held 10 bases outside the gene matches. Germline values: CDR1 MNHEY, CDR2 SVGEGT. The DNA for the CDR3 is TGTGCCACCGTAACCGGGACAGGGGAAACAGATACGCAGTATTTT. This translates into CATVTGTGETDTQYF.

This clonotype came up many times. V usage is TRBV27 and J usage is TRBJ2-7; TRBD1 or TRBD2 may be the D gene (5 bases each). The germline V and J ends were trimmed by 0 bases and 2 bases, with 8 bases remaining between them. The germline gives CDR1 MNHEY, CDR2 SMNVEV (reference sequence). CDR3 length: 14 residues. The CDR3 nucleotides read TGTGCCAGCAGTTTATCCCAGGGACCCTACGAGCAGTACTTC. It codes for CASSLSQGPYEQYF.

Ten or more counts support this clonotype. The rearrangement links TRBV6-5 to TRBJ2-1, with 8 bases fitting TRBD2. J was trimmed by 5 bases and V by 7 bases; bases with no gene match: 7. The CDR3 contains 14 residues. The V gene's germline CDR1 is MNHEY and CDR2 SVGAGI. The CDR3 nucleotides are TGTGCCAGCACCGTAGCGGGACCGAACAATGAGCAGTTCTTC. It specifies CASTVAGPNNEQFF.

The gene calls are TRBV12-3 or TRBV12-4 and TRBJ1-6; D not certain. This CDR3 spans 12 amino acids. V was trimmed by 8 bases and J by 8 bases, leaving 10 bases between them. The CDR3 DNA is TGTGCCAGCGACACAGCTCATTCACCCCTCCACTTT. It translates to CASDTAHSPLHF.

V and J are TRBV20-1 and TRBJ2-1; TRBD1 agrees at 10 bases. The germline V gene has CDR1 DFQATT and CDR2 SNEGSKA (reference sequence). With 6 bases clipped from V and 8 bases from J, the junction kept 13 bases outside the gene matches. The CDR3 length is 15 residues. CDR3 sequence: CSAVDSDRGIDEQFF. CDR3 nucleotide sequence: TGCAGTGCCGTAGATTCGGACAGGGGGATCGATGAGCAGTTCTTC.

This clonotype was observed many times. CDR3 loop: CSVGGIGETQYF. The DNA for the CDR3 is TGCAGCGTTGGGGGGATAGGGGAGACCCAGTACTTC. This sequence joins TRBV29-1 and TRBJ2-5; D could derive from TRBD1 or TRBD2 (5 bases each). This CDR3 has 12 residues. Germline CDR1 SQVTM, CDR2 ANQGSEA. V lost 4 bases and J 5 bases, leaving 11 bases between the germline ends.

The chain has TRBV20-1 and TRBJ2-5; 9 nucleotides agree with TRBD2. Trimming at V came to 0 bases and at J to 0 bases, leaving 5 bases not matched to a gene. CDR1 and CDR2 (germline): DFQATT, SNEGSKA (reference sequence). This CDR3 has 16 residues. The DNA of the CDR3 is TGCAGTGCTAGAGATGGGTTAGCGGGAGACCAAGAGACCCAGTACTTC. Translation: CSARDGLAGDQETQYF.

The J gene is TRBJ2-7, the V gene TRBV7-8; perhaps TRBD2 as D (6 bases). Trimming removed 3 bases from V and 5 bases from J, with 11 bases in between. Germline CDR1 is SGHVS and CDR2 is FQNEAQ. This CDR3 contains 13 residues. The CDR3 nucleotides read TGTGCCAGCAGCTTGTCGGGACTCGACGAGCAGTACTTC. It encodes CASSLSGLDEQYF.

CDR3 region: CASSFYGQGLAGYTF. The CDR3 DNA reads TGTGCCAGCAGCTTTTACGGACAGGGACTCGCTGGCTACACCTTC. The rearrangement joins TRBV11-2 to TRBJ1-2; 8 nucleotides match TRBD1. V lost 3 bases and J lost 7; bases outside the gene matches: 10. The CDR3 runs 15 residues. Per the germline V gene, CDR1 is SGHAT and CDR2 is FQNNGV.

V is TRBV20-1 and J is TRBJ2-3; a weak D match, TRBD1 (6 bases). The CDR3 is 14 amino acids. Trimming left V 5 bases short and J 0 bases short, with 12 bases between. Germline assignment: CDR1 DFQATT and CDR2 SNEGSKA (reference sequence). DNA of the CDR3: TGCAGTGCTCCATCAGGGGCTAGCACAGATACGCAGTATTTT. This codes for CSAPSGASTDTQYF.

This chain links TRBV5-5 with TRBJ1-6; D remains unclear. The length of the CDR3 is 16 residues. Trimming shortened V by 0 bases and J by 10 bases, and 17 bases separated the two germline ends. Germline-derived CDR1 and CDR2 are SGHKS and YYEKEE (reference sequence). CDR3 nucleotides: TGTGCCAGCAGCTTGGCCGAACGGGGAGTTGGGTCACCCCTCCACTTT. Its protein is CASSLAERGVGSPLHF.

The chain combines TRBV10-3 with TRBJ2-5; 8 bases map to TRBD2. Losses at the gene ends were 6 bases for V and 4 bases for J; bases not matched to a gene: 7. From germline, CDR1 is ENHRY and CDR2 SYGVKD. This CDR3 comprises 14 residues. CDR3 residues: CAISPAGARETQYF. As DNA, the CDR3 is TGTGCCATCAGCCCAGCGGGAGCGCGAGAGACCCAGTACTTC.

The gene calls are TRBV28 and TRBJ1-2; D might be TRBD1 (5 bases). Per germline, CDR1 MDHEN and CDR2 SYDVKM. V dropped 8 bases and J dropped 4 bases, with 8 bases sitting between them. The CDR3 is 11 amino acids. This CDR3 is CASRQSYGYTF. The CDR3 DNA reads TGTGCCAGCCGACAGAGCTATGGCTACACCTTC.

This clonotype was counted a few times. V and J are TRBV20-1 and TRBJ2-1, with 10 positions matching TRBD2. The CDR3 is made up of 16 amino acids. Per germline, CDR1 DFQATT and CDR2 SNEGSKA (reference sequence). V was pared by 0 bases and J by 5 bases, with 7 bases of the junction left unmatched. The CDR3 is CSARDVLAGVHNEQFF. CDR3 coding DNA: TGCAGTGCTAGAGATGTGCTAGCGGGAGTGCACAATGAGCAGTTCTTC.

This clonotype occurred a few times. The chain couples TRBV7-2 to TRBJ2-2, with 7 positions matching TRBD1. The CDR3 sequence is 14 residues long. Trimming at V came to 5 bases and at J to 4 bases, leaving 4 bases not matched to a gene. The germline CDR1 and CDR2 sequences are SGHTA and FQGNSA. The CDR3 nucleotides read TGTGCCAGCAGCACCGGGACAGTCACCGGGGAGCTGTTTTTT. Translated, it gives CASSTGTVTGELFF.

This clonotype came up a few times. The chain joins TRBV21-1 to TRBJ2-7; the table's D call of TRBD1 was not tested on the DNA. TRBV21-1 is a listed pseudogene. The CDR3 is 14 residues long. The CDR3 reads CASSKHRGVNEQYF. CDR3 nucleotides: TGTGCCAGCAGCAAACACAGGGGGGTCAACGAGCAGTACTTC.

This chain links TRBV5-1 with TRBJ1-1, with a tentative D call TRBD1 (6 bases). The V and J ends lost 3 bases and 5 bases respectively, with 14 bases between them. The CDR3 extends over 14 amino acids. CDR1 and CDR2 from the germline V gene are SGHRS and YFSETQ. CDR3 sequence reads: CASSWSGGRTEAFF. Here the CDR3 DNA reads TGCGCCAGCAGCTGGTCGGGGGGCAGGACTGAAGCTTTCTTT.

This clonotype was detected a few times. This chain uses TRBV20-1 with TRBJ2-3; weak D call: TRBD2 (5 bases). V was pared by 0 bases and J by 1 base, with 23 bases between. Per germline, CDR1 DFQATT and CDR2 SNEGSKA (reference sequence). There are 19 residues in the CDR3. CDR3 nucleotides: TGCAGTGCTAGAGATCTGCGAGGCGTCACGGGAACTGGCACAGATACGCAGTATTTT. As protein: CSARDLRGVTGTGTDTQYF.

This clonotype showed up just once. The V gene is TRBV30, the J gene TRBJ1-5; 8 bases match TRBD1. Trimming took 3 bases from V and 6 from J; bases not matched to a gene: 7. This CDR3 contains 14 residues. From germline, CDR1 is GTSNPN and CDR2 SVGIG (reference sequence). CDR3 sequence reads: CAWSPATGVQPQHF. The CDR3 bases are TGTGCCTGGAGCCCAGCGACAGGGGTTCAGCCCCAGCATTTT.

This chain uses TRBV14 with TRBJ1-2; D remains ambiguous. The germline V and J ends were trimmed by 0 bases and 4 bases, with 6 bases remaining between them. From germline, CDR1 is SGHDN and CDR2 FVKESK. This CDR3 is built from 13 residues. CDR3 sequence: CASSQDRGYGYTF. The CDR3 DNA reads TGTGCCAGCAGCCAAGATCGGGGCTATGGCTACACCTTC.

This rearrangement joins TRBV12-3 or TRBV12-4 to TRBJ2-1, with 8 nucleotides matching TRBD2. The CDR3 is 14 residues long. Trimming took 6 bases from V and 6 from J; bases not matched to a gene: 7. The CDR3 bases are TGTGCCAGCAGCCAGGGACTAGTCGCCAATGAGCAGTTCTTC. It encodes CASSQGLVANEQFF.

This clonotype was seen a few times. CDR3 region: CASSLRGLAASYNEQFF. CDR3 nucleotide sequence: TGTGCCAGCAGTTTGAGGGGACTAGCGGCATCCTACAATGAGCAGTTCTTC. The gene calls are TRBV27 and TRBJ2-1; the match to TRBD2 covers 11 bases. CDR3 length equals 17 residues. Germline CDR1 MNHEY, CDR2 SMNVEV (reference sequence). Trimming took 3 bases from V and 1 from J; bases not matched to a gene: 5.

The table lists this clonotype with a few counts. The rearrangement uses TRBV6-1 and TRBJ1-1; D is perhaps TRBD1 (6 bases). The CDR3 sequence is 14 residues long. V lost 0 bases and J 1 base, leaving 6 bases between the germline ends. The germline V gene encodes CDR1 MNHNS and CDR2 SASEGT. The CDR3 reads CASSEAQGNTEAFF. CDR3 coding DNA: TGTGCCAGCAGTGAAGCACAGGGGAACACTGAAGCTTTCTTT.

The V gene is TRBV6-2 or TRBV6-3, the J gene TRBJ2-3; TRBD1 aligns across 9 bases. Germline V lookup: CDR1 MNHEY, CDR2 SVGEGT. This CDR3 spans 16 amino acids. With V trimmed by 0 bases and J by 4 bases, 5 bases remained unmatched. The CDR3 nucleotides read TGTGCCAGCAGTTACTCAGGACAGGGGTCCTCAGATACGCAGTATTTT. This sequence encodes CASSYSGQGSSDTQYF.